The 15 T cell receptor beta chains below come from one sample, sequenced in a study of CD8 T cells in Susac syndrome (dated by TCRdb to about 2019). Library creation used the immunoSEQ multiplex PCR assay. RNA was extracted using the RNeasy kit, and roughly 0.5 to 1 microgram was reverse transcribed with random hexamers. TCRdb redid the processing of the public reads, applying fastp at Q25 and MiXCR, and retained in-frame beta chains. Under each unique CDR3 protein, matching rows form one entry showing the most common genes and DNA. The sample table holds roughly 86,000 distinct CDR3 sequences, of which roughly 95% were seen once. The ten largest clones represent more than 0.5% of the sample. Material: CD8+ T cells from PBMCs. These receptors all come from a human donor with Susac syndrome.

The chain uses TRBV2 and TRBJ2-7; 7 bases agree with TRBD2. CDR3 length: 14 residues. The V segment lost 7 bases and the J segment 0 bases; nucleotides outside the gene matches: 6. Germline CDR1 and CDR2: SNHLY and FYNNEI. In DNA, the CDR3 is TGTGCCAGCAAGGACGGGGGGACCTCCTACGAGCAGTACTTC. Its protein product is CASKDGGTSYEQYF.

The rearrangement uses TRBV29-1 and TRBJ1-1; perhaps TRBD1 as D (5 bases). The ends were cut back, 3 bases at V and 1 base at J, with 15 bases in the middle. The germline CDR1 and CDR2 sequences are SQVTM and ANQGSEA. The CDR3 loop spans 15 amino acids. Written as DNA, the CDR3 is TGCAGCGTTGAGACGGCGGGGACCGGGAACACTGAAGCTTTCTTT. Translated: CSVETAGTGNTEAFF. Combining the CDR3 with reference TRBV29-1 and TRBJ1-1 gives the whole variable domain SAVISQKPSRDICQRGTSLTIQCQVDSQVTMMFWYRQQPGQSLTLIATANQGSEATYESGFVIDKFPISRPNLTFSTLTVSNMSPEDSSIYLCSVETAGTGNTEAFFGQGTRLTVV.

The chain employs TRBV3-1 and TRBJ1-1; D is unresolved. The germline V gene has CDR1 LGHDT and CDR2 YNNKEL (reference sequence). The ends were cut back, 0 bases at V and 2 bases at J, with 7 bases in the middle. CDR3 length: 14 amino acids. The CDR3 nucleotides read TGTGCCAGCAGCCAAGAGACGGCCAACACTGAAGCTTTCTTT. This translates into CASSQETANTEAFF.

The V and J genes are TRBV19 and TRBJ2-7; 8 nucleotides line up with TRBD1. The CDR3 is made up of 14 amino acids. Trimming at V came to 3 bases and at J to 1 base, leaving 2 bases not matched to a gene. Germline CDR1 LNHDA, CDR2 SQIVND (reference sequence). The CDR3 here is CASSMTGDSYEQYF. For the CDR3, the DNA is TGTGCCAGTAGTATGACAGGGGATTCCTACGAGCAGTACTTC.

The genes are TRBV5-6 and TRBJ1-5, with a possible D match to TRBD1 (6 bases). V dropped 0 bases and J dropped 5 bases, with 15 bases sitting between them. The germline CDR1 and CDR2 sequences are SGHDT and YYEEEE. This CDR3 spans 16 amino acids. CDR3 bases: TGTGCCAGCAGCTTGGGGTGGGGGCCGGGGCATCAGCCCCAGCATTTT. It specifies CASSLGWGPGHQPQHF.

The chain combines TRBV30 with TRBJ1-5; a possible D gene is TRBD1 (5 bases). V was trimmed by 5 bases and J by 0 bases, leaving 11 bases between them. This CDR3 contains 14 residues. Germline CDR1 reads GTSNPN; CDR2 reads SVGIG (reference sequence). The CDR3 DNA reads TGTGCCTGGCAAAGGGGCGCTAGCAATCAGCCCCAGCATTTT. Amino acids: CAWQRGASNQPQHF.

This sequence joins TRBV5-6 and TRBJ2-2; maybe TRBD2 (5 bases). The length of the CDR3 is 18 residues. CDR1 and CDR2 from the germline V gene are SGHDT and YYEEEE. V lost 1 base and J 0 bases, leaving 16 bases between the germline ends. The CDR3 region has the DNA TGTGCCAGCAGCTTGTACCGTGGGCAGGAGGCGAACACCGGGGAGCTGTTTTTT. Translated: CASSLYRGQEANTGELFF.

This sequence joins TRBV6-1 and TRBJ2-3; 14 bases are shared with TRBD2. Germline V gene lookup returns CDR1 MNHNS and CDR2 SASEGT. The CDR3 is made up of 21 amino acids. Trimming cost V 5 bases and J 0 bases; bases outside gene matches: 16. The DNA for the CDR3 is TGTGCCAGCAGTCCCGAGCCCGCGACTAGCGGGGGGGCCGGTAGCACAGATACGCAGTATTTT. Amino acid sequence: CASSPEPATSGGAGSTDTQYF.

The rearrangement links TRBV2 to TRBJ1-6; D gene ambiguous. Germline V gives CDR1 SNHLY, CDR2 FYNNEI. This CDR3 has 15 residues. V was cut by 7 bases and J by 9 bases, with 19 bases left in between. The CDR3 loop reads CASIERGFWGSPLHF. The CDR3 DNA reads TGTGCCAGCATCGAGAGAGGGTTTTGGGGTTCACCCCTCCACTTT.

This rearrangement joins TRBV20-1 to TRBJ1-1; the D gene is possibly TRBD1 (5 bases). V dropped 2 bases and J dropped 6 bases, with 16 bases sitting between them. The V gene's germline CDR1 is DFQATT and CDR2 SNEGSKA (reference sequence). The CDR3 extends over 14 amino acids. CDR3 bases: TGCAGTGCTAGACCTCGGGGGGGGTTAGCTGAAGCTTTCTTT. It encodes CSARPRGGLAEAFF.

V gene TRBV15 combines with J gene TRBJ2-3; D ambiguous. Germline values: CDR1 LNHNV, CDR2 YYDKDF (reference sequence). CDR3 length: 15 amino acids. Trimming shortened V by 6 bases and J by 5 bases, and 18 bases separated the two germline ends. The DNA of the CDR3 is TGTGCCACCAGTCCCGCCGGGCCATCGCAAGATACGCAGTATTTT. It codes for CATSPAGPSQDTQYF.

The chain links TRBV6-5 to TRBJ1-6; possibly TRBD1 for D (5 bases). From germline, CDR1 is MNHEY and CDR2 SVGAGI. This CDR3 spans 13 amino acids. Trimming left V 5 bases short and J 13 bases short, with 15 bases between. This CDR3 reads CASSLGRRVPLHF. The CDR3 nucleotides are TGTGCCAGCAGTCTGGGACGTCGTGTTCCCCTCCACTTT.

The chain carries TRBV5-1 and TRBJ1-6; 8 nucleotides match TRBD1. The CDR3 runs 16 residues. V gave up 3 bases and J gave up 4 bases; unmatched junction bases: 6. CDR1 is SGHRS and CDR2 is YFSETQ in the germline V gene. The DNA of the CDR3 is TGCGCCAGCAGCTCCCAACAGGGGGATTATAATTCACCCCTCCACTTT. Amino acid sequence: CASSSQQGDYNSPLHF.

This chain joins TRBV5-4 and TRBJ2-3; D possibly matches TRBD1 or TRBD2 (5 bases each). Per germline, CDR1 SGHNT and CDR2 YYREEE (reference sequence). V shed 7 bases and J shed 0 bases, with 15 bases lying between them. The CDR3 runs 15 residues. The CDR3 is CASYVRDGSTDTQYF. The CDR3 nucleotides read TGTGCCAGCTACGTCCGGGACGGGAGCACAGATACGCAGTATTTT.

The J gene is TRBJ1-2, the V gene TRBV28, with D unclear. The CDR3 contains 13 residues. V lost 3 bases and J lost 4, with 9 bases in between. Germline CDR1 is MDHEN and CDR2 is SYDVKM. As DNA, the CDR3 is TGTGCCAGCAGTTTGATGGTTTCCTATGGCTACACCTTC. Translation gives CASSLMVSYGYTF.